These T cell receptor beta chains were read from a single sample in a study of blood T cell repertoires in COVID-19. TCRdb keeps only in-frame clones here, not all; method: immunoSEQ multiplex PCR. The table has around 180,000 clones, less than 90% seen once; the top ten hold roughly 24%. The sequenced material came from peripheral blood. All receptors derive from a man in his sixties with acute or convalescent COVID-19. CDR3s include the opening cysteine and the closing phenylalanine or tryptophan. The D gene is left open where the match is weak. The listing skips clone size in some rows; elsewhere it reads once, few, many or a size class.

cdr3_aa: CASSTGQVNTEAFF
cdr3_nt: TGCGCCAGCAGCACGGGACAGGTGAACACTGAAGCTTTCTTT
clone_size: -
v_call: TRBV5-1
d_call: TRBD1
j_call: TRBJ1-1

cdr3_aa: CAISDRIGSPLHF
cdr3_nt: TGTGCCATCAGTGACAGGATAGGTTCACCCCTCCACTTT
clone_size: few
v_call: TRBV10-3
d_call: -
j_call: TRBJ1-6

cdr3_aa: CASNELAGGPYNEQFF
cdr3_nt: TGCGCCAGCAACGAACTAGCGGGAGGACCCTACAATGAGCAGTTCTTC
clone_size: -
v_call: TRBV10-2
d_call: TRBD2
j_call: TRBJ2-1

cdr3_aa: CASSRGTNQPQHF
cdr3_nt: TGTGCCAGCAGCCGCGGAACAAATCAGCCCCAGCATTTT
clone_size: -
v_call: TRBV11-1
d_call: -
j_call: TRBJ1-5

cdr3_aa: CAWTRDNSPLHF
cdr3_nt: TGTGCCTGGACCAGGGATAATTCACCCCTCCACTTT
clone_size: -
v_call: TRBV30
d_call: -
j_call: TRBJ1-6

cdr3_aa: CASSLGTFGSYNEQFF
cdr3_nt: TGTGCCAGCAGCTTAGGGACTTTTGGCTCCTACAATGAGCAGTTCTTC
clone_size: few
v_call: TRBV11-2
d_call: -
j_call: TRBJ2-1

cdr3_aa: CASSPVREQFF
cdr3_nt: TGTGCCAGCAGTCCAGTGCGGGAGCAGTTCTTC
clone_size: -
v_call: TRBV2
d_call: -
j_call: TRBJ2-1

cdr3_aa: CASSSLNRGLNEKLFF
cdr3_nt: TGTGCCAGCTCATCCCTAAACAGGGGCCTTAATGAAAAACTGTTTTTT
clone_size: -
v_call: TRBV18
d_call: TRBD1
j_call: TRBJ1-4

cdr3_aa: CASSIATGGYETQYF
cdr3_nt: TGTGCCAGTAGTATCGCGACAGGGGGCTATGAGACCCAGTACTTC
clone_size: -
v_call: TRBV19
d_call: TRBD1
j_call: TRBJ2-5

cdr3_aa: CASRGRGDTQYF
cdr3_nt: TGTGCCAGCAGGGGAAGAGGGGATACGCAGTATTTT
clone_size: -
v_call: TRBV5-6
d_call: -
j_call: TRBJ2-3

cdr3_aa: CASSSDRGLNQPQHF
cdr3_nt: TGTGCCAGCAGTTCCGACAGGGGGCTTAATCAGCCCCAGCATTTT
clone_size: -
v_call: TRBV27
d_call: TRBD1
j_call: TRBJ1-5

cdr3_aa: CASSPRSGGHTEAFF
cdr3_nt: TGTGCCAGCTCACCACGGTCAGGGGGGCACACTGAAGCTTTCTTT
clone_size: -
v_call: TRBV18
d_call: TRBD1
j_call: TRBJ1-1

cdr3_aa: CASSRNPGTGTNNEKLFF
cdr3_nt: TGTGCCAGCTCAAGGAACCCCGGGACAGGGACTAATAATGAAAAACTGTTTTTT
clone_size: -
v_call: TRBV18
d_call: TRBD1
j_call: TRBJ1-4

cdr3_aa: CASSSTGSLTGELFF
cdr3_nt: TGTGCCAGCAGCTCGACAGGGAGTCTAACCGGGGAGCTGTTTTTT
clone_size: -
v_call: TRBV7-6
d_call: TRBD1
j_call: TRBJ2-2

cdr3_aa: CASSQDRPGHYNEQFF
cdr3_nt: TGTGCCAGCAGCCAAGATCGGCCAGGGCACTACAATGAGCAGTTCTTC
clone_size: -
v_call: TRBV3-1/TRBV3-2
d_call: -
j_call: TRBJ2-1

cdr3_aa: CASRLRLDNEQFF
cdr3_nt: TGTGCCAGCCGACTGCGCCTTGATAATGAGCAGTTCTTC
clone_size: -
v_call: TRBV27
d_call: -
j_call: TRBJ2-1

cdr3_aa: CATSVGGTGGPDTQYF
cdr3_nt: TGTGCCACCAGTGTTGGGGGGACAGGGGGGCCGGATACGCAGTATTTT
clone_size: once
v_call: TRBV24-1
d_call: TRBD1
j_call: TRBJ2-3

cdr3_aa: CASSQYRNTEAFF
cdr3_nt: TGCGCCAGCAGCCAGTACAGGAACACTGAAGCTTTCTTT
clone_size: -
v_call: TRBV5-1
d_call: -
j_call: TRBJ1-1

cdr3_aa: CASSLAFASVTDTQYF
cdr3_nt: TGTGCCAGCAGCTTAGCGTTCGCTAGCGTCACAGATACGCAGTATTTT
clone_size: -
v_call: TRBV7-2
d_call: -
j_call: TRBJ2-3

cdr3_aa: CASSLKDLVYGYTF
cdr3_nt: TGTGCCAGCAGCCTCAAAGATCTAGTTTATGGCTACACCTTC
clone_size: -
v_call: TRBV7-9
d_call: -
j_call: TRBJ1-2

cdr3_aa: CASSETGGAETQYF
cdr3_nt: TGTGCCAGCAGTGAGACAGGGGGAGCAGAGACCCAGTACTTC
clone_size: -
v_call: TRBV2
d_call: TRBD1
j_call: TRBJ2-5

cdr3_aa: CASSDGGGYTF
cdr3_nt: TGCGCCAGCAGTGACGGGGGTGGCTACACCTTC
clone_size: -
v_call: TRBV10-2
d_call: -
j_call: TRBJ1-2

cdr3_aa: CASSLMTGAVVGELFF
cdr3_nt: TGTGCCAGCAGCTTAATGACAGGGGCGGTGGTCGGGGAGCTGTTTTTT
clone_size: -
v_call: TRBV5-6
d_call: TRBD1
j_call: TRBJ2-2

cdr3_aa: CASSQLSGRAYEQFF
cdr3_nt: TGCGCCAGCAGCCAACTTAGCGGGAGGGCTTATGAGCAGTTCTTC
clone_size: -
v_call: TRBV4-1
d_call: TRBD2
j_call: TRBJ2-1

cdr3_aa: CASSTGTGLDQPQHF
cdr3_nt: TGTGCCAGTAGTACGGGGACAGGGCTCGATCAGCCCCAGCATTTT
clone_size: -
v_call: TRBV19
d_call: TRBD1
j_call: TRBJ1-5

cdr3_aa: CASSKETGVLQPQHF
cdr3_nt: TGTGCCAGCTCAAAAGAGACAGGGGTCCTACAGCCCCAGCATTTT
clone_size: once
v_call: TRBV18
d_call: TRBD1
j_call: TRBJ1-5

cdr3_aa: CASSESDRDGYTF
cdr3_nt: TGCGCCAGCAGTGAGTCCGACAGGGATGGCTACACCTTC
clone_size: -
v_call: TRBV10-2
d_call: TRBD1
j_call: TRBJ1-2

cdr3_aa: CASSQGWAEAFF
cdr3_nt: TGTGCCAGTAGTCAGGGGTGGGCTGAAGCTTTCTTT
clone_size: -
v_call: TRBV19
d_call: -
j_call: TRBJ1-1

cdr3_aa: CASSLAVTAKLFF
cdr3_nt: TGTGCCAGCAGCTTGGCCGTAACAGCAAAACTGTTTTTT
clone_size: many
v_call: TRBV5-5
d_call: -
j_call: TRBJ1-4

cdr3_aa: CASRPGTSGSSEQFF
cdr3_nt: TGTGCCAGCAGGCCCGGGACTAGCGGGAGTAGCGAGCAGTTCTTC
clone_size: -
v_call: TRBV6-5
d_call: TRBD2
j_call: TRBJ2-1

cdr3_aa: CASSYFQEDTQYF
cdr3_nt: TGTGCCAGCAGTTACTTTCAGGAAGATACGCAGTATTTT
clone_size: -
v_call: TRBV6-2/TRBV6-3
d_call: -
j_call: TRBJ2-3

cdr3_aa: CASSLPQDRDHQPQHF
cdr3_nt: TGTGCCAGCAGCTTACCCCAGGACAGGGATCATCAGCCCCAGCATTTT
clone_size: -
v_call: TRBV5-5
d_call: TRBD1
j_call: TRBJ1-5

cdr3_aa: CALVRYRDSHQETQYF
cdr3_nt: TGTGCCCTGGTCCGTTATAGGGACAGTCACCAAGAGACCCAGTACTTC
clone_size: -
v_call: TRBV30
d_call: TRBD1
j_call: TRBJ2-5

cdr3_aa: CASSLVEGAGYEQYF
cdr3_nt: TGTGCCAGCAGCTTGGTCGAGGGAGCGGGCTACGAGCAGTACTTC
clone_size: -
v_call: TRBV5-6
d_call: -
j_call: TRBJ2-7

cdr3_aa: CASSFTVYNEQFF
cdr3_nt: TGTGCCAGCAGTTTTACAGTCTACAATGAGCAGTTCTTC
clone_size: once
v_call: TRBV27
d_call: -
j_call: TRBJ2-1

cdr3_aa: CASSLDLTGQDYEQYF
cdr3_nt: TGTGCCAGCAGCTTAGATTTAACAGGACAAGACTACGAGCAGTACTTC
clone_size: -
v_call: TRBV11-3
d_call: -
j_call: TRBJ2-7

cdr3_aa: CASSLGGLTQPQHF
cdr3_nt: TGTGCCAGCAGCTTAGGGGGACTGACCCAGCCCCAGCATTTT
clone_size: -
v_call: TRBV11-2
d_call: -
j_call: TRBJ1-5

cdr3_aa: CASSYSKGDSNQPQHF
cdr3_nt: TGTGCCAGCAGTTACTCGAAGGGGGATAGCAATCAGCCCCAGCATTTT
clone_size: -
v_call: TRBV6-6
d_call: -
j_call: TRBJ1-5

cdr3_aa: CAIRGDRVQETQYF
cdr3_nt: TGTGCCATCAGAGGGGACAGGGTACAAGAGACCCAGTACTTC
clone_size: -
v_call: TRBV10-3
d_call: TRBD1
j_call: TRBJ2-5

cdr3_aa: CASSLAGAPNYGYTF
cdr3_nt: TGTGCCAGCAGTTTAGCGGGCGCCCCAAACTATGGCTACACCTTC
clone_size: -
v_call: TRBV27
d_call: -
j_call: TRBJ1-2

cdr3_aa: CAWVRGATEAFF
cdr3_nt: TGTGCCTGGGTGCGGGGGGCCACTGAAGCTTTCTTT
clone_size: few
v_call: TRBV30
d_call: -
j_call: TRBJ1-1

cdr3_aa: CASSLRSRAGVGETQYF
cdr3_nt: TGTGCCAGCAGCTTAAGGTCACGGGCAGGGGTAGGAGAGACCCAGTACTTC
clone_size: -
v_call: TRBV11-3
d_call: -
j_call: TRBJ2-5

cdr3_aa: CASSQLPGLVGGYNEQFF
cdr3_nt: TGTGCCAGCAGCCAGTTACCGGGACTAGTAGGGGGCTACAATGAGCAGTTCTTC
clone_size: -
v_call: TRBV14
d_call: TRBD2
j_call: TRBJ2-1

cdr3_aa: CASSASTMNTEAFF
cdr3_nt: TGCGCCAGCAGCGCCTCTACTATGAACACTGAAGCTTTCTTT
clone_size: -
v_call: TRBV5-1
d_call: -
j_call: TRBJ1-1